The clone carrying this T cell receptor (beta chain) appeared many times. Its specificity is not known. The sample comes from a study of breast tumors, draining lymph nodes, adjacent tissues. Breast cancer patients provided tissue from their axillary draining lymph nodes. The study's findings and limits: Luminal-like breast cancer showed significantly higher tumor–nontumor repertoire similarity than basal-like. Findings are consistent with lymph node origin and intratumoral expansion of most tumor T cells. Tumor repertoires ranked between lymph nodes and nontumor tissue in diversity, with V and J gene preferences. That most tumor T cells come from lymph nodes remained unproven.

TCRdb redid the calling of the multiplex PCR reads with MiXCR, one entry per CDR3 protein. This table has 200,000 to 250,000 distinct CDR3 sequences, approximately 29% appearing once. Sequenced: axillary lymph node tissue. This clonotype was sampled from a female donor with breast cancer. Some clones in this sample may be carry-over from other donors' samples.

The DNA of the CDR3 is TGTGCCAGCAGCCTCAGACAGGGTAATCAGCCCCAGCATTTT. As protein: CASSLRQGNQPQHF. The V call is TRBV6-1, the J call TRBJ1-5; 7 bases align to TRBD1. Germline CDR1 and CDR2: MNHNS and SASEGT. Losses at the gene ends were 6 bases for V and 4 bases for J; bases not matched to a gene: 6. This CDR3 has 14 amino acids.